The present T cell receptor (beta chain) was sequenced within a study of blood T cell repertoires in COVID-19. Study as a whole: There were acute and convalescent COVID-19 samples, and they came from the United States, Italy and Spain. In each case, the material was cDNA or gDNA derived from T cells, B-cell-depleted T cells, or PBMCs.

This CDR3 has 14 amino acids. CDR1 is MNHEY, CDR2 SVGEGT, per germline. V was trimmed by 6 bases and J by 0 bases, leaving 11 bases between them. Per the authors' pipeline: The assay estimated nucleated cells by amplifying reference gene primers. The data were produced by immunoSEQ multiplex PCR, yet TCRdb's version contains in-frame clones alone and is incomplete. That table is the source of V, J and clone size, and D and trimming were worked out from the DNA. The table has some 210,000 clones, approximately 81% seen once. V and J are TRBV6-2 or TRBV6-3 and TRBJ1-1; D gene ambiguous. Sequencing used PBMCs or T cells enriched from blood (not recorded which). This receptor was taken from a woman aged 45-59 years with acute COVID-19. The CDR3 coding sequence is TGTGCCAGCAGCCCGGGAGGAGTGAACACTGAAGCTTTCTTT. Translated: CASSPGGVNTEAFF.